This passage covers 2 T cell receptor beta chains from one sample sequenced in a study of blood T cells in healthy people across ages. A sample-barcoded 5' primer and a J-beta primer mix were used in a second PCR of roughly 6 to 11 cycles. TCRdb itself ran the 5' RACE reads through MiXCR, one entry per CDR3 protein. Of roughly 800,000 distinct CDR3 sequences listed, roughly 64% were seen once; the top ten hold about 20%. The sequenced sample consisted of blood. The receptor source for this set is a man aged 30 to 45 in good health.

The chain employs TRBV11-1 and TRBJ1-1; D is perhaps TRBD1 (5 bases). CDR3 size: 15 residues. CDR1 is SGHAT and CDR2 is FQDESV in the germline V gene (reference sequence). V was pared by 2 bases and J by 2 bases, with 12 bases between. The CDR3 coding sequence is TGTGCCAGCAGCTTATGGGGCACAGCCAACACTGAAGCTTTCTTT. Its translation is CASSLWGTANTEAFF. Supplemented by reference TRBV11-1 and TRBJ1-1, the full variable domain reads EAEVAQSPRYKITEKSQAVAFWCDPISGHATLYWYRQILGQGPELLVQFQDESVVDDSQLPKDRFSAERLKGVDSTLKIQPAELGDSAMYLCASSLWGTANTEAFFGQGTRLTVV.

The rearrangement joins TRBV7-2 to TRBJ2-1, with TRBD2 matching over 14 bases. Germline V lookup: CDR1 SGHTA, CDR2 FQGNSA. Trimming removed 4 bases from V and 8 bases from J; junction bases left unmatched: 4. This CDR3 has 15 amino acids. For the CDR3, the DNA is TGTGCCAGCAGCTCCGGACTAGCGGGAGGACATGAGCAGTTCTTC. Amino acids: CASSSGLAGGHEQFF.